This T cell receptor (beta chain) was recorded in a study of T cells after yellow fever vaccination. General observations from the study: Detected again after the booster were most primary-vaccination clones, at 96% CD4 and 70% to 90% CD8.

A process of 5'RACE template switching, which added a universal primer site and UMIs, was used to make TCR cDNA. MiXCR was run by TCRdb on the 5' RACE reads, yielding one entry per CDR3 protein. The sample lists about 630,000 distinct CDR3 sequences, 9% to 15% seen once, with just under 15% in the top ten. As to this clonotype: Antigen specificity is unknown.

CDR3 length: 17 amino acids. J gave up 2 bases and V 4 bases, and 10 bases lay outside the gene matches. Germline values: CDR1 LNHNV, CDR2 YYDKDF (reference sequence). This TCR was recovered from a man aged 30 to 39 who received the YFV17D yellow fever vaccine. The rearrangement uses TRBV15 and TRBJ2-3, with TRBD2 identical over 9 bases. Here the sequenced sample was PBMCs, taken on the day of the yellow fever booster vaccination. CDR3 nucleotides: TGTGCCACCAGCATGACGACTAGCGGCCTTAACACAGATACGCAGTATTTT. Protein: CATSMTTSGLNTDTQYF.